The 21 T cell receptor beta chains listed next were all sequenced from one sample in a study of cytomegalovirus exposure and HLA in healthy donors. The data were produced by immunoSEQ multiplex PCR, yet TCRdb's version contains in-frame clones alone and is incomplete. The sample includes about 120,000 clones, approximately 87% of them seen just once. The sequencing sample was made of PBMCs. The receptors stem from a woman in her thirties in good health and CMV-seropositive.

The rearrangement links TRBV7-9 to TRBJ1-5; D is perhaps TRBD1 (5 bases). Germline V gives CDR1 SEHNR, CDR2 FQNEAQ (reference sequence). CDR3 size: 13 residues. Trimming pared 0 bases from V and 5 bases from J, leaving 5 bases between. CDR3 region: CASSLAGDQPQHF. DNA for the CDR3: TGTGCCAGCAGCTTAGCAGGGGATCAGCCCCAGCATTTT.

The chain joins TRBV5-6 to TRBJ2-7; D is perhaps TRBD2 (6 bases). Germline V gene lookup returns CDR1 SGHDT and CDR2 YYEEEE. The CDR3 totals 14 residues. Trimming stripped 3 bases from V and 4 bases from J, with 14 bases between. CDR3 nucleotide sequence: TGTGCCAGCAGCTATCGACTAGAAAGTTACGAGCAGTACTTC. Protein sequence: CASSYRLESYEQYF.

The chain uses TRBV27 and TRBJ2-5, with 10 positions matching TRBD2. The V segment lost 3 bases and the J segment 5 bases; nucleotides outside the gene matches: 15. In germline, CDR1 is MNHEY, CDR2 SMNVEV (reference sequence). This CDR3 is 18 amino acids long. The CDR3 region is CASSLLSSGSSPTETQYF. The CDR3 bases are TGTGCCAGCAGTTTGTTGTCTAGCGGGAGTAGTCCGACCGAGACCCAGTACTTC.

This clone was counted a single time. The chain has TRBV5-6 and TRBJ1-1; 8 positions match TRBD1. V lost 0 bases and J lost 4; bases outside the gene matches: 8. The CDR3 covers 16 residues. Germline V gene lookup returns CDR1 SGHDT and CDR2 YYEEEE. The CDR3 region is CASSLGEQGGGTEAFF. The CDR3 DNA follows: TGTGCCAGCAGCTTGGGCGAACAGGGGGGTGGCACTGAAGCTTTCTTT. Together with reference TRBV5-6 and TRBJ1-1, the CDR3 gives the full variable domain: DAGVTQSPTHLIKTRGQQVTLRCSPKSGHDTVSWYQQALGQGPQFIFQYYEEEERQRGNFPDRFSGHQFPNYSSELNVNALLLGDSALYLCASSLGEQGGGTEAFFGQGTRLTVV.

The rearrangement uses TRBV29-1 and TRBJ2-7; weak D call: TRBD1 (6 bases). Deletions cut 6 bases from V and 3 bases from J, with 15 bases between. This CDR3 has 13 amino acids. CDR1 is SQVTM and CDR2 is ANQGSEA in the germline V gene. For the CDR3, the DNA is TGCAGCGTCACAAGAACAGGGCTCTACGAGCAGTACTTC. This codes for CSVTRTGLYEQYF.

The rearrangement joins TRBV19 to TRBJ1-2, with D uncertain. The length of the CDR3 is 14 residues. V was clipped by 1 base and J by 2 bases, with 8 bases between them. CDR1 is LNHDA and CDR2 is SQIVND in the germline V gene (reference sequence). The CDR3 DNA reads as TGTGCCAGTAGTATAGGGGCGACAAACTATGGCTACACCTTC. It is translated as CASSIGATNYGYTF.

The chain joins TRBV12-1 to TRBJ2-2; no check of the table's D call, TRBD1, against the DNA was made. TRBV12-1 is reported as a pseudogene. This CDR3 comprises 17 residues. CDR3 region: CASSFRTGGMKSGELFF. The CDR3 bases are TGTGCCAGCAGCTTCAGGACAGGGGGCATGAAGTCCGGGGAGCTGTTTTTT.

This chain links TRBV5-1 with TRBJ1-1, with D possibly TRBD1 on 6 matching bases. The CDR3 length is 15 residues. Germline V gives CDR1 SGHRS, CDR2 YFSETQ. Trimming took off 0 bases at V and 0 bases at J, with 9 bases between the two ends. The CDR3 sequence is CASSLGTAMNTEAFF. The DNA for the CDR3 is TGCGCCAGCAGCTTGGGGACAGCCATGAACACTGAAGCTTTCTTT.

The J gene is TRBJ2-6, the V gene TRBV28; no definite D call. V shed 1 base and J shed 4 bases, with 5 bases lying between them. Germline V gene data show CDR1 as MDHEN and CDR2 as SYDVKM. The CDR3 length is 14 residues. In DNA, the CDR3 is TGTGCCAGCAGTTTATACGGGGGGGCCAACGTCCTGACTTTC. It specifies CASSLYGGANVLTF.

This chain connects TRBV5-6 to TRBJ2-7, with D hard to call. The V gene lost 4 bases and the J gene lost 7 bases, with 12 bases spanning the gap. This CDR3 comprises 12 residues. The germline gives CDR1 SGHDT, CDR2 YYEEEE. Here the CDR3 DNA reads TGTGCCAGCAGCCGCGAGGTCGGGGAGCAGTACTTC. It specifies CASSREVGEQYF.

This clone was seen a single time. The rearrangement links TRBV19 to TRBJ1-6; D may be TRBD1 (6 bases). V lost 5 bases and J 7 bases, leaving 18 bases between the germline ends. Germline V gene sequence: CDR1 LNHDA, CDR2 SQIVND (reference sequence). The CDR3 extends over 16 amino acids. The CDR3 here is CASSPRTGSENSPLHF. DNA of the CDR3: TGTGCCAGTAGTCCCCGCACAGGGTCGGAAAATTCACCCCTCCACTTT.

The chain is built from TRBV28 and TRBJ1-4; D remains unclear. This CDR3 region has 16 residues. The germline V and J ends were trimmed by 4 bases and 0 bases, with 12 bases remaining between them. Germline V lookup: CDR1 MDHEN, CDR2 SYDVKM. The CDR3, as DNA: TGTGCCAGCAGTTCCCACGACATTGCAACTAATGAAAAACTGTTTTTT. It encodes CASSSHDIATNEKLFF.

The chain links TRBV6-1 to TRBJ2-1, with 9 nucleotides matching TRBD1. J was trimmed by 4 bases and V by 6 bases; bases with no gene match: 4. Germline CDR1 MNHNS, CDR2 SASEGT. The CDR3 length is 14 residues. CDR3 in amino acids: CASRGQGPYNEQFF. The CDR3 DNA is TGTGCCAGCAGGGGACAGGGCCCTTACAATGAGCAGTTCTTC.

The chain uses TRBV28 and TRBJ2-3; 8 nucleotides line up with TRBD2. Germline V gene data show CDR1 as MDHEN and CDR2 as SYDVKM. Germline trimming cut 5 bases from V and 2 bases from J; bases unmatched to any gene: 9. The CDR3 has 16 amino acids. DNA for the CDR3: TGTGCCAGCAGTCCTCAGACGGGAGGGTACACAGATACGCAGTATTTT. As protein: CASSPQTGGYTDTQYF. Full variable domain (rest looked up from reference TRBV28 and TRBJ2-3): DVKVTQSSRYLVKRTGEKVFLECVQDMDHENMFWYRQDPGLGLRLIYFSYDVKMKEKGDIPEGYSVSREKKERFSLILESASTNQTSMYLCASSPQTGGYTDTQYFGPGTRLTVL.

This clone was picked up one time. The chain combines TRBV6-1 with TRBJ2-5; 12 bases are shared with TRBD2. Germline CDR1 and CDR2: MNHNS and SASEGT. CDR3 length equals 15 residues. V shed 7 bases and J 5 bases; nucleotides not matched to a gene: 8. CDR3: CASTPGLAGGETQYF. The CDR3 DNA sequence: TGTGCCAGCACCCCGGGACTAGCGGGCGGGGAGACCCAGTACTTC.

The chain's CDR3 is CASSTSARAYGYTF. DNA for the CDR3: TGTGCCAGCAGTACTTCTGCCAGGGCTTATGGCTACACCTTC. This chain links TRBV28 with TRBJ1-2; TRBD1 is a possible D gene (5 bases). The germline V gene encodes CDR1 MDHEN and CDR2 SYDVKM. The CDR3 has 14 amino acids. V was cut by 5 bases and J by 5 bases, with 15 bases left in between.

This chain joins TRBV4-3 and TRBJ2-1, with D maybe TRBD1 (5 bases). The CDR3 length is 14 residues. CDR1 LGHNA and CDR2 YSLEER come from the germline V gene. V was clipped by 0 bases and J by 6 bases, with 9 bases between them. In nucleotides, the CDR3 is TGCGCCAGCAGCCAAGATCTCAGGGTCAATGAGCAGTTCTTC. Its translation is CASSQDLRVNEQFF.

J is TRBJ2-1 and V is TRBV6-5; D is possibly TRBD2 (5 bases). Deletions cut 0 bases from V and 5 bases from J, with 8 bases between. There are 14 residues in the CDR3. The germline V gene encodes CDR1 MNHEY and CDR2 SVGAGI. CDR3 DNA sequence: TGTGCCAGCAGTTACTCGAGCGGTGACAATGAGCAGTTCTTC. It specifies CASSYSSGDNEQFF.

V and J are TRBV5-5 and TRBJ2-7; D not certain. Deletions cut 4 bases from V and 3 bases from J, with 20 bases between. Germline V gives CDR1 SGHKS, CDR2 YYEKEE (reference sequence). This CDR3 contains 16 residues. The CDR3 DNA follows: TGTGCCAGCAGCCCAGAATGGCGGCAGAGCTACTACGAGCAGTACTTC. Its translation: CASSPEWRQSYYEQYF. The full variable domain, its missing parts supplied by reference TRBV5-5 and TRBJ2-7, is DAGVTQSPTHLIKTRGQQVTLRCSPISGHKSVSWYQQVLGQGPQFIFQYYEKEERGRGNFPDRFSARQFPNYSSELNVNALLLGDSALYLCASSPEWRQSYYEQYFGPGTRLTVT.

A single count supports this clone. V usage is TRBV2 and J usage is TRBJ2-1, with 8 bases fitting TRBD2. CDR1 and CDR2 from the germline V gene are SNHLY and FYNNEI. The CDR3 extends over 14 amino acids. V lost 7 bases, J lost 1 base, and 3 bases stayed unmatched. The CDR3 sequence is CASTREGSYNEQFF. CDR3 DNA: TGTGCCAGCACCCGGGAGGGTTCCTACAATGAGCAGTTCTTC.

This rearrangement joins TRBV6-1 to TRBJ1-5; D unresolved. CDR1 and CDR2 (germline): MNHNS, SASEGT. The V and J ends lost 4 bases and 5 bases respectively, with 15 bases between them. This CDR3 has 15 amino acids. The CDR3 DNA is TGTGCCAGCAGTGTCGGCGACTTGGCCCATCAGCCCCAGCATTTT. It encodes CASSVGDLAHQPQHF.